Listed here are 5 T cell receptor beta chains from one sample, sequenced in a study of Tregs in tolerant kidney transplant recipients. Antigens for these TCRs are unknown. Generated by immunoSEQ multiplex PCR, the TCRdb table keeps only in-frame clones and is missing some. The sample carries 15,000 to 25,000 clones, 65% recorded once. Source material: Tregs from blood cultured with allogeneic cells. Receptors originate from a human donor in good health.

The chain combines TRBV29-1 with TRBJ2-5; possibly TRBD1 for D (5 bases). Germline loops: CDR1 SQVTM, CDR2 ANQGSEA. This CDR3 region has 11 residues. Trimming took 7 bases from V and 9 from J, leaving 15 bases between them. The CDR3: CSGGVGAPQYF. CDR3 in DNA: TGCAGCGGTGGGGTAGGGGCGCCCCAGTACTTC.

There are a few counts of this clone. The chain joins TRBV19 to TRBJ1-2; the D gene is possibly TRBD1 (6 bases). The ends were cut back, 0 bases at V and 4 bases at J, with 12 bases in the middle. Germline V CDR1 and CDR2: LNHDA, SQIVND (reference sequence). The CDR3 has 15 amino acids. The CDR3 nucleotides are TGTGCCAGTAGTATAGACCTTGGACAGTCCTATGGCTACACCTTC. Its protein is CASSIDLGQSYGYTF.

Only one count was recorded for this clone. This chain links TRBV18 with TRBJ2-7; TRBD1 is a possible D gene (5 bases). The CDR3 has 14 residues. The germline V gene has CDR1 KGHSH and CDR2 LQKENI. V shed 3 bases and J shed 3 bases, with 12 bases lying between them. The CDR3 DNA sequence: TGTGCCAGCTCACCTCCGGACATGAGCTACGAGCAGTACTTC. Translation: CASSPPDMSYEQYF.

This clone was counted between two and nine times. This chain uses TRBV6-5 with TRBJ2-7; D unclear. V gave up 5 bases and J gave up 7 bases, with 9 bases separating them. The CDR3 spans 11 residues. Germline V CDR1 and CDR2: MNHEY, SVGAGI. The CDR3 spells CASSLIWEQYF. Written as DNA, the CDR3 is TGTGCCAGCAGTCTAATTTGGGAGCAGTACTTC.

This clone was observed a handful of times. This rearrangement joins TRBV5-1 to TRBJ1-2; D ambiguous. The CDR3 is made up of 16 amino acids. V lost 0 bases, J lost 0 bases, and 12 bases lay in between. The germline V gene encodes CDR1 SGHRS and CDR2 YFSETQ. CDR3 residues: CASSLVGDPSNYGYTF. The CDR3 DNA follows: TGCGCCAGCAGCTTGGTTGGGGATCCCTCTAACTATGGCTACACCTTC.